This T cell receptor (beta chain) was captured by sequencing in a study of blood T cell repertoires in COVID-19. Study context: Sample material is recorded as cDNA or gDNA derived from T cells, B-cell-depleted T cells, or PBMCs.

CDR1 MNHEY and CDR2 SVGAGI come from the germline V gene. Trimming at V came to 5 bases and at J to 5 bases, leaving 12 bases not matched to a gene. CDR3 length: 15 amino acids. Per the original methods: Reference gene primer amplification yielded estimated nucleated cell counts. The table came from immunoSEQ multiplex PCR; TCRdb's copy has only in-frame clones and leaves some out. V, J and clone size reflect that table, while D and trimming were determined from the DNA. The sample lists 100,000 to 150,000 clones; 81% were seen once. The V and J genes are TRBV6-5 and TRBJ2-7; 7 bases agree with TRBD1. The sequence came from a man younger than 45 with COVID-19, enrolled during active disease. Sequencing was carried out using peripheral blood. The CDR3 nucleotides are TGTGCCAGCAGTACCAAGCCAGGGGGATGGAACGAGCAGTACTTC. It yields the protein CASSTKPGGWNEQYF.